The 3 T cell receptor beta chains below were found in one sample sequenced in a study of blood T cell repertoires in COVID-19. Assay: immunoSEQ multiplex PCR; the TCRdb copy retains only in-frame clones and omits some. The table shows about 290,000 clones, with around nine tenths occurring only once. What was sequenced was PBMCs or T cells enriched from blood (not recorded which). The receptor source for this set is a woman between 40 and 55 years old who had recovered from COVID-19.

This sequence joins TRBV7-6 and TRBJ2-3; possibly TRBD2 for D (6 bases). Per the germline V gene, CDR1 is SGHVS and CDR2 is FNYEAQ. Trimming stripped 11 bases from V and 1 base from J, with 13 bases between. The CDR3 length is 13 residues. The CDR3 sequence: CAAGRLGTDTQYF. CDR3 DNA: TGTGCCGCGGGGCGGCTAGGCACAGATACGCAGTATTTT.

The J gene is TRBJ2-6, the V gene TRBV6-1; 8 nucleotides agree with TRBD1. The V and J ends lost 1 base and 0 bases, in that order; junction bases with no gene match: 5. There are 18 residues in the CDR3. Germline V gene sequence: CDR1 MNHNS, CDR2 SASEGT. This CDR3 is CASSEGGRGPSGANVLTF. DNA for the CDR3: TGTGCCAGCAGTGAAGGAGGCAGGGGGCCCTCTGGGGCCAACGTCCTGACTTTC.

The rearrangement joins TRBV30 to TRBJ2-1, with no clear D. V lost 0 bases and J lost 2, with 14 bases in between. Germline V gene data show CDR1 as GTSNPN and CDR2 as SVGIG (reference sequence). The CDR3 totals 16 residues. CDR3 amino acids: CAWSVHEDPPYNEQFF. In DNA form, the CDR3 reads TGTGCCTGGAGTGTACATGAGGATCCCCCCTACAATGAGCAGTTCTTC.